This TCR beta chain is from a study of OX40 agonist ivuxolimab in advanced cancers. The germline CDR1 and CDR2 sequences are SGHVS and FNYEAQ. The CDR3 has 15 amino acids. Trimming took 1 base from V and 4 from J, leaving 12 bases between them. It was autoimmune disease history or systemic immunosuppression that excluded patients. Assay: immunoSEQ multiplex PCR; the TCRdb copy retains only in-frame clones and omits some. The sample gives 50,000 or so clones, about 80% of which show up once; 2% to 2.5% is in the top ten. Sequenced material: CD4+ or CD8+ T cells sorted from blood, taken in a trial of the OX40 agonist ivuxolimab. The V and J genes are TRBV7-6 and TRBJ2-3, with D perhaps matching TRBD2 (7 bases). This clonotype was sampled from an adult with an advanced solid tumor such as melanoma, head and neck, liver or kidney cancer. The CDR3 is CASSLGTGGPDTQYF. The DNA of the CDR3 is TGTGCCAGCAGCTTAGGGACCGGGGGGCCAGATACGCAGTATTTT. Combining the CDR3 with reference TRBV7-6 and TRBJ2-3 gives the whole variable domain GAGVSQSPRYKVTKRGQDVALRCDPISGHVSLYWYRQALGQGPEFLTYFNYEAQQDKSGLPNDRFSAERPEGSISTLTIQRTEQRDSAMYRCASSLGTGGPDTQYFGPGTRLTVL.